The rows below give T cell receptor beta chains drawn from one sample of a study of blood T cell repertoires in COVID-19. Data came from immunoSEQ multiplex PCR; TCRdb stores just in-frame clones and leaves some out. The table lists about 410,000 clones, 86% of them singletons. The sequencing sample was made of peripheral blood. All receptors come from a woman under 40 with active or convalescent COVID-19. Each CDR3 is given with its conserved first and last residue. D genes are given only for firm matches. Some rows mark clone size as missing; the rest say once, few, many or name a class of expanded clone.

TRBJ1-6,TRBD1,few,TRBV7-8,CASSRQGTSYNSPLHF,TGTGCCAGCAGTCGACAGGGGACGTCCTATAATTCACCCCTCCACTTT
TRBJ2-1,NA,NA,TRBV2,CARKGGYEQFF,TGTGCCAGAAAGGGGGGGTATGAGCAGTTCTTC
TRBJ1-1,NA,NA,TRBV5-1,CASSSGGGGTEAFF,TGCGCCAGCAGCTCCGGTGGGGGGGGCACTGAAGCTTTCTTT
TRBJ1-1,NA,few,TRBV5-8,CASSLGSTGVNTEAFF,TGTGCCAGCAGCTTGGGTTCCACGGGGGTGAACACTGAAGCTTTCTTT
TRBJ2-7,NA,NA,TRBV3-1/TRBV3-2,CASSQVSGYYEQYF,TGTGCCAGCAGCCAAGTCTCCGGGTACTACGAGCAGTACTTC
TRBJ2-2,TRBD1,NA,TRBV3-1/TRBV3-2,CASSPGQGNTGELFF,TGTGCCAGCAGCCCGGGACAGGGGAACACCGGGGAGCTGTTTTTT
TRBJ1-2,NA,NA,TRBV29-1,CSVETGGDGYTF,TGCAGCGTCGAAACGGGGGGGGATGGCTACACCTTC
TRBJ2-2,NA,NA,TRBV5-1,CASSLVGRAPTGELFF,TGCGCCAGCAGCTTGGTGGGCAGGGCCCCCACCGGGGAGCTGTTTTTT
TRBJ1-2,NA,NA,TRBV7-8,CASSLDAAYGYTF,TGTGCCAGCAGCTTAGATGCGGCCTATGGCTACACCTTC
TRBJ1-5,TRBD1,NA,TRBV19,CASSIVWQGVNQPQHF,TGTGCCAGTAGTATAGTTTGGCAGGGGGTAAATCAGCCCCAGCATTTT
TRBJ2-3,TRBD1,NA,TRBV2,CASSGQGRTDTQYF,TGTGCCAGTTCAGGACAGGGGCGCACAGATACGCAGTATTTT
TRBJ1-1,NA,NA,TRBV3-1/TRBV3-2,CASSQAGKAFF,TGTGCCAGCAGCCAAGCGGGGAAAGCTTTCTTT
TRBJ2-3,TRBD2,NA,TRBV4-1,CASRLSGGNTDTQYF,TGCGCCAGCAGGTTAAGCGGGGGGAACACAGATACGCAGTATTTT
TRBJ1-4,NA,few,TRBV5-1,CASSLGTLNEKLFF,TGCGCCAGCAGCTTGGGAACACTAAATGAAAAACTGTTTTTT
TRBJ1-1,NA,NA,TRBV12-3/TRBV12-4,CASKGVTEAFF,TGTGCCAGCAAGGGGGTCACTGAAGCTTTCTTT
TRBJ2-7,TRBD1,NA,TRBV27,CASSLTDRGPYEQYF,TGTGCCAGCAGTTTAACCGACAGGGGCCCCTACGAGCAGTACTTC
TRBJ1-2,NA,few,TRBV5-1,CASSLGQGGLANYGYTF,TGCGCCAGCAGCTTGGGCCAGGGAGGGTTAGCTAACTATGGCTACACCTTC
TRBJ2-3,NA,NA,TRBV5-5,CASSLRLGADTQYF,TGTGCCAGCAGCTTAAGACTAGGCGCCGATACGCAGTATTTT
TRBJ2-7,NA,NA,TRBV11-1,CASSPSGTYEQYF,TGTGCCAGCAGCCCCTCGGGAACCTACGAGCAGTACTTC
TRBJ2-2,NA,NA,TRBV7-8,CASSLVQGEAGELFF,TGTGCCAGCAGCTTAGTCCAGGGGGAGGCCGGGGAGCTGTTTTTT
TRBJ1-1,NA,NA,TRBV2,CANTQPFSEAFF,TGTGCCAATACACAGCCTTTCTCTGAAGCTTTCTTT
TRBJ1-6,NA,NA,TRBV30,CAWSVPPKPLHF,TGTGCCTGGAGTGTACCCCCTAAACCCCTCCACTTT
TRBJ2-7,NA,NA,TRBV2,CASSEDTTLYEQYF,TGTGCCAGCAGTGAGGACACAACGCTCTACGAGCAGTACTTC
TRBJ1-1,NA,NA,TRBV7-2,CASSLDVGGAFF,TGTGCCAGCAGCTTAGACGTAGGAGGCGCTTTCTTT
TRBJ2-1,TRBD2,once,TRBV7-9,CASSSSAGTSGYNEQFF,TGTGCCAGCAGCTCCTCGGCTGGGACTAGCGGGTACAATGAGCAGTTCTTC
TRBJ1-2,TRBD1,NA,TRBV12-3/TRBV12-4,CASSLQGAYGYTF,TGTGCCAGCAGCCTACAGGGGGCCTATGGCTACACCTTC
TRBJ2-7,TRBD2,NA,TRBV7-9,CASSFLAGDEQYF,TGTGCCAGCAGCTTCCTAGCGGGAGACGAGCAGTACTTC
TRBJ1-2,NA,NA,TRBV3-1/TRBV3-2,CASSQDPIANYGYTF,TGTGCCAGCAGCCAAGATCCGATAGCTAACTATGGCTACACCTTC
TRBJ2-1,NA,once,TRBV3-1/TRBV3-2,CASSQVVGGPYNEQFF,TGTGCCAGCAGCCAAGTCGTCGGGGGACCCTACAATGAGCAGTTCTTC
TRBJ2-1,TRBD2,NA,TRBV3-1/TRBV3-2,CASSQDLLAADNEQFF,TGTGCCAGCAGCCAAGATCTACTAGCGGCCGACAATGAGCAGTTCTTC
TRBJ1-1,TRBD1,few,TRBV5-4,CASSFGQGNTEAFF,TGTGCCAGCAGCTTCGGACAGGGGAACACTGAAGCTTTCTTT
TRBJ2-1,NA,NA,TRBV27,CASSLFLPGLTYNEQFF,TGTGCCAGCAGTTTATTCCTCCCGGGGTTAACCTACAATGAGCAGTTCTTC
TRBJ1-1,TRBD1,NA,TRBV6-5,CASSHRGLNTEAFF,TGTGCCAGTTCCCACAGGGGGCTGAACACTGAAGCTTTCTTT
TRBJ2-2,TRBD2,NA,TRBV5-1,CASSLAGGPVTGELFF,TGCGCCAGCAGCTTAGCGGGGGGGCCTGTCACCGGGGAGCTGTTTTTT
TRBJ2-2,NA,NA,TRBV5-1,CASSRLGQNTGELFF,TGCGCCAGCAGCCGCTTGGGGCAGAACACCGGGGAGCTGTTTTTT
TRBJ2-7,TRBD1,NA,TRBV5-4,CASSLGGQGISPEQYF,TGTGCCAGCAGCTTAGGGGGACAGGGGATATCTCCGGAGCAGTACTTC
TRBJ2-6,TRBD2,few,TRBV5-4,CASSLSAGGFSSGANVLTF,TGTGCCAGCAGCTTGTCGGCGGGGGGGTTTAGCTCTGGGGCCAACGTCCTGACTTTC
TRBJ2-3,NA,NA,TRBV7-9,CASSHPLLIVPTDTQYF,TGTGCCAGCAGCCATCCCCTTTTAATAGTTCCCACAGATACGCAGTATTTT
TRBJ2-1,TRBD2,NA,TRBV2,CASSERSSGSHEQFF,TGTGCCAGCAGTGAGCGGTCTAGCGGGAGTCATGAGCAGTTCTTC
TRBJ2-7,NA,NA,TRBV5-1,CASSFSEQYF,TGCGCCAGCAGCTTCTCCGAGCAGTACTTC
TRBJ2-1,NA,NA,TRBV9,CASSVGQSSYNEQFF,TGTGCCAGCAGCGTAGGACAGAGCTCCTACAATGAGCAGTTCTTC
TRBJ2-1,NA,NA,TRBV20-1,CSASSGSSYNEQFF,TGCAGTGCTAGTTCCGGGAGCTCCTACAATGAGCAGTTCTTC
TRBJ2-1,NA,NA,TRBV5-1,CASSFTDGGYNEQFF,TGCGCCAGCAGCTTTACGGACGGAGGTTACAATGAGCAGTTCTTC
TRBJ1-1,TRBD1,NA,TRBV12-3/TRBV12-4,CASSLGGDTEAFF,TGTGCCAGCAGTCTAGGGGGCGACACTGAAGCTTTCTTT
TRBJ1-1,NA,NA,TRBV5-4,CASSLAGGVEAFF,TGTGCCAGCAGCTTGGCTGGGGGGGTAGAAGCTTTCTTT
TRBJ2-2,NA,NA,TRBV6-6,CASNPRDSWTGELFF,TGTGCCAGCAATCCCCGGGACTCGTGGACCGGGGAGCTGTTTTTT
TRBJ2-1,TRBD2,NA,TRBV6-5,CASRGLAGRYNEQFF,TGTGCCAGCAGGGGACTAGCGGGCCGTTACAATGAGCAGTTCTTC
TRBJ1-6,TRBD1,NA,TRBV27,CASSLVGQGISPLHF,TGTGCCAGCAGTTTAGTAGGACAGGGGATTTCACCCCTCCACTTT
TRBJ1-3,TRBD1,few,TRBV5-1,CASSLGQGAGGNTIYF,TGCGCCAGCAGCTTGGGACAGGGGGCGGGAGGAAACACCATATATTTT
TRBJ1-1,NA,NA,TRBV18,CASSPGGTSGEAFF,TGTGCCAGCTCACCAGGAGGGACGTCCGGTGAAGCTTTCTTT